The 12 T cell receptor beta chains reported below all come from one sample, sequenced in a study of blood T cell repertoires in COVID-19. This table comes from immunoSEQ multiplex PCR, and its TCRdb copy is limited to in-frame clones, with some not included. The sample holds 50,000 to 65,000 clones, 89% seen once. Source material: peripheral blood. These receptors were obtained from a man aged 60 to 69 with active COVID-19.

This clone appeared a single time. V and J are TRBV5-3 and TRBJ1-5; D unresolved. TRBV5-3 is an ORF for which the function is uncertain. The V gene lost 4 bases and the J gene lost 3 bases, with 17 bases spanning the gap. CDR3 size: 16 residues. This CDR3 reads CARSPDPPGNNQPQHF. The CDR3 nucleotides are TGTGCCAGAAGCCCCGACCCTCCGGGAAACAATCAGCCCCAGCATTTT.

J is TRBJ2-2 and V is TRBV6-5; perhaps TRBD2 as D (5 bases). Germline-derived CDR1 and CDR2 are MNHEY and SVGAGI. The CDR3 loop spans 14 amino acids. V lost 6 bases and J 7 bases, leaving 15 bases between the germline ends. The CDR3 DNA reads as TGTGCCAGCAGACGCGGACTGAGCCACGGGGAGCTGTTTTTT. This sequence encodes CASRRGLSHGELFF.

The rearrangement links TRBV5-1 to TRBJ1-4; 8 positions match TRBD1. With V trimmed by 1 base and J by 2 bases, 4 bases remained unmatched. The V gene's germline CDR1 is SGHRS and CDR2 YFSETQ. This CDR3 is 16 amino acids long. CDR3 in amino acids: CASSLRDRPTNEKLFF. DNA of the CDR3: TGCGCCAGCAGCTTGAGGGACAGGCCTACTAATGAAAAACTGTTTTTT.

The CDR3 sequence: CATSDLILDSNNSPLHF. CDR3 bases: TGTGCCACCAGTGACCTCATTCTGGACAGTAACAATTCACCCCTCCACTTT. The chain carries TRBV24-1 and TRBJ1-6; D might be TRBD1 (6 bases). The germline V and J ends were trimmed by 4 bases and 7 bases, with 19 bases remaining between them. This CDR3 is built from 17 residues. Germline V gives CDR1 KGHDR, CDR2 SFDVKD.

The chain recombines TRBV5-5 with TRBJ2-1; weak D call: TRBD1 (5 bases). Germline CDR1 reads SGHKS; CDR2 reads YYEKEE (reference sequence). The CDR3 contains 15 residues. The ends were cut back, 4 bases at V and 3 bases at J, with 14 bases in the middle. CDR3: CASSQTVHLYNEQFF. The CDR3 DNA reads TGTGCCAGCAGCCAGACAGTACACCTCTACAATGAGCAGTTCTTC.

This sequence joins TRBV5-6 and TRBJ1-2; 10 bases map to TRBD1. Trimming removed 4 bases from V and 8 bases from J; junction bases left unmatched: 11. The CDR3 consists of 15 residues. CDR1 is SGHDT, CDR2 YYEEEE, per germline. The DNA for the CDR3 is TGTGCCAGCAGCCATACCGACAGGGGGCTAGCCGGCTACACCTTC. Encoded protein: CASSHTDRGLAGYTF.

The rearrangement joins TRBV5-1 to TRBJ1-4; 7 bases match TRBD1. V was pared by 5 bases and J by 5 bases, with 6 bases of the junction left unmatched. The CDR3 is 14 amino acids. CDR1 is SGHRS, CDR2 YFSETQ, per germline. The CDR3 DNA sequence: TGCGCCAGCAGGACGGGACAGAGAAATGAAAAACTGTTTTTT. It encodes CASRTGQRNEKLFF.

The chain couples TRBV6-2 or TRBV6-3 to TRBJ1-1; D possibly corresponds to TRBD1 (6 bases). CDR3 length equals 15 residues. Germline V gene data show CDR1 as MNHEY and CDR2 as SVGEGT. The ends were cut back, 2 bases at V and 1 base at J, with 11 bases in the middle. CDR3: CASSYGTQGNTEAFF. The DNA for the CDR3 is TGTGCCAGCAGTTACGGCACACAGGGGAACACTGAAGCTTTCTTT.

The chain links TRBV6-5 to TRBJ2-3; D gene uncertain. The CDR3 totals 14 residues. Trimming removed 2 bases at V and 2 bases at J, with 8 bases between. Per the germline V gene, CDR1 is MNHEY and CDR2 is SVGAGI. DNA for the CDR3: TGTGCCAGCAGTTACGATCTATTCACAGATACGCAGTATTTT. It encodes CASSYDLFTDTQYF.

The V call is TRBV5-1, the J call TRBJ1-5; a weak D match, TRBD1 (6 bases). CDR1 is SGHRS, CDR2 YFSETQ, per germline. This CDR3 has 15 residues. Trimming removed 0 bases at V and 3 bases at J, with 10 bases between. The CDR3 is CASSLEAGVNQPQHF. CDR3 nucleotides: TGCGCCAGCAGCTTGGAGGCAGGGGTCAATCAGCCCCAGCATTTT.

The chain uses TRBV28 and TRBJ1-1, with a possible D match to TRBD1 (6 bases). The V gene lost 6 bases and the J gene lost 3 bases, with 17 bases spanning the gap. CDR1 and CDR2 from the germline V gene are MDHEN and SYDVKM. CDR3 length: 15 residues. DNA for the CDR3: TGTGCCAGCAGCTCTCAGGGGACGGGGTACACTGAAGCTTTCTTT. Translation gives CASSSQGTGYTEAFF.

The rearrangement uses TRBV7-2 and TRBJ1-4, with unresolved D. The V end was cut by 1 base, the J end by 7 bases, with 10 bases between. This CDR3 is built from 14 residues. CDR1 is SGHTA, CDR2 FQGNSA, per germline. DNA for the CDR3: TGTGCCAGCAGCTTAGGAGGAGTGGGTGAAAAACTGTTTTTT. Protein product: CASSLGGVGEKLFF.